This TCR beta chain was retrieved from a study of neoadjuvant anti-PD-1 for oral cavity cancer (dated by TCRdb to the early 2020s). General notes on the study: Before undergoing curative-intent surgical resection, most patients got three to four biweekly nivolumab doses at 3 mg/kg. For patients who did not progress, a fourth nivolumab dose was given around day 43, followed by definitive surgical resection on days 50-56. Under RECIST 1.1, patients with complete response, partial response or stable disease were classed as responders, and patients with progression were classed as non-responders. A roughly 34% response rate was observed in the parent correlative cohort, in which more than nine patients were included. General conclusions and limits of the study: Greater tumor shrinkage was correlated with larger post-treatment sizes of preexisting intratumoral clones, suggesting that expansion of preexisting clones contributed to response. Only a few patients per response group were included in the TCR analyses, and larger cohorts for validation were called for by the authors. Higher pretreatment blood TCRbeta clonality and lower post-treatment tumor TCRbeta clonality were correlated with higher pretreatment blood Treg/Th17 ratios.

The sample's time point label, decoded: after neoadjuvant nivolumab, at surgical resection. The patients had newly diagnosed stage II-IVA oral cavity squamous cell carcinoma and had not received any prior systemic or radiation treatment. The cohort was made up of patients with locally advanced, HPV-negative oral cavity squamous cell carcinoma. Samples came from a longitudinal correlative study of a single-arm phase II trial of neoadjuvant nivolumab in oral cavity squamous cell carcinoma. Genomic DNA-based TCRbeta sequencing was performed on subject-matched pre- and post-treatment PBMCs and tumors from three responders and three non-responders. Genomic DNA was isolated from tumor tissue using the Maxwell RSC DNA from Tissue kit. For survey sequencing of tumor libraries, mostly 4.5 to 5.5 ug of input genomic DNA was used, and two replicates were run per sample. The immunoSEQ hsTCRbeta kit was used to prepare TCRbeta libraries, following the manufacturer's instructions. The completed libraries were mixed into a single pool at 3 nM, then sequenced with an Illumina NovaSeq 6000 S4 flow cell. As for how the authors treated the data: Raw data preprocessing and quality control were performed with the immunoSEQ Analyzer. The analysis was restricted to productive rearrangements, with each unique CDR3 amino acid sequence defining a clonotype. Repertoire clonality was estimated as the Gini-Simpson index, which was computed with the R package tcR. Student's t test was used to compare Gini indices, and Pearson correlation was used to assess associations with tumor size change. The immuneACCESS repertoire file appears here via TCRdb, limited to in-frame rearrangements. These files lack a portion of the clones; in checked studies, under half of the deficit traces to unresolved V genes, and the cause of the others is not known. V and J calls and clone size follow that table, whereas D and trimming were derived from the DNA. The sample profile shows approximately 15,000 clones; approximately 40% of them were found once. Of the sample, around 43% falls within the top ten clones.

The CDR3 runs 12 amino acids, cysteine and phenylalanine included. Kept here is only the CDR3 DNA, which spans 36 bases and is read in frame from base 1. The CDR1 and CDR2 encoded by the germline V gene (reference sequence) are GTSNPN and SVGIG. The V end loses 4 bases and the J end loses 0 bases, and a stretch of 5 bases separates them. For this clone: Which antigen it targets is not known. Per-base qualities were not stored, and no clone one base away is much larger.

The sample was tumor tissue, taken after nivolumab (anti-PD-1) treatment. The chain was built from TRBV30 and TRBJ2-3, with no D gene named confidently. This TCR was recovered from a person aged 40-85 years with oral cavity squamous cell carcinoma. This receptor has the CDR3 CAWKESTDTQYF. Here is the DNA: TGTGCCTGGAAGGAAAGCACAGATACGCAGTATTTT.